This record covers a single TCR beta chain. The entry originates in a study of PD-L1 blockade in urothelial cancer. Looking at the study overall: Blood gave a median about 150,000 T cells.

As for time point: peripheral blood 6 weeks after treatment start. Profiled with immunoSEQ multiplex PCR; TCRdb holds only in-frame clones, not every one. Of 42,000 or so clones listed, approximately 82% were seen once; the top ten hold around 13%. The CDR3 totals 16 residues. CDR1 and CDR2 from the germline V gene are SGHDT and YYEEEE. With V trimmed by 2 bases and J by 4 bases, 10 bases remained unmatched. The source material was PBMCs, sampled around atezolizumab (anti-PD-L1) treatment. J is TRBJ2-7 and V is TRBV5-6, with 9 bases lining up with TRBD1. The sequence was collected from a man aged 55 to 70 with urothelial cancer. This CDR3 is CASSLPGHGQGYEQYF. The CDR3 region has the DNA TGTGCCAGCAGCTTACCAGGACACGGACAGGGGTACGAGCAGTACTTC.